This entry lists 8 T cell receptor beta chains sequenced from one sample in a study of blood T cell repertoires in COVID-19 (dated by TCRdb to the early 2020s). Preparation of the library involved the immunoSEQ multiplex PCR assay. Imported from immuneACCESS, the table was reduced by TCRdb to in-frame sequences with V and J called. These copies leave out some clones; in studies compared against another copy, an unresolved V gene accounts for under half, and the cause of the remainder is not known. A total of under 250,000 clones appear in this sample, 80% of them only once. The leading ten clones occupy approximately 4.6% of the sample. The specimen sequenced was PBMCs or T cells enriched from blood (not recorded which). The receptors originated from a man younger than 40 with acute COVID-19.

The rearrangement uses TRBV24-1 and TRBJ2-5; no definite D call. V lost 5 bases and J lost 3, with 12 bases in between. Germline CDR1 and CDR2: KGHDR and SFDVKD. The CDR3 has 14 amino acids. CDR3 bases: TGTGCCACCAGTGTCGACTCAGTGAAAGAGACCCAGTACTTC. This encodes CATSVDSVKETQYF.

This rearrangement joins TRBV30 to TRBJ1-1, with a possible D match to TRBD1 (6 bases). Per the germline V gene, CDR1 is GTSNPN and CDR2 is SVGIG (reference sequence). V was cut by 2 bases and J by 3 bases, with 10 bases left in between. The CDR3 is 13 amino acids. As DNA, the CDR3 is TGTGCCTGGAGTAGTCAGGGGCACACTGAAGCTTTCTTT. Its translation: CAWSSQGHTEAFF.

V gene TRBV9 combines with J gene TRBJ1-3; D not resolved. Deletions cut 3 bases from V and 2 bases from J, with 6 bases between. This CDR3 region has 13 residues. Germline V gives CDR1 SGDLS, CDR2 YYNGEE. The CDR3 sequence is CASSAFTGNTIYF. CDR3 nucleotide sequence: TGTGCCAGCAGCGCCTTTACTGGAAACACCATATATTTT.

The genes are TRBV30 and TRBJ2-1; a weak D match, TRBD2 (6 bases). The CDR3 extends over 14 amino acids. Per the germline V gene, CDR1 is GTSNPN and CDR2 is SVGIG (reference sequence). The V end lost 0 bases, the J end lost 3 bases, and 9 bases lay between the germline ends. Here the CDR3 reads CAWSVRTNYNEQFF. DNA for the CDR3: TGTGCCTGGAGTGTACGGACTAACTACAATGAGCAGTTCTTC.

The chain is built from TRBV6-5 and TRBJ1-4; TRBD1 aligns across 7 bases. V shed 6 bases, J shed 4 bases, and the junction held 5 bases outside the gene matches. The CDR3 is 14 amino acids. Germline values: CDR1 MNHEY, CDR2 SVGAGI. The CDR3 sequence is CASSSGQHNEKLFF. CDR3 coding DNA: TGTGCCAGCAGCTCGGGACAGCATAATGAAAAACTGTTTTTT.

J is TRBJ2-7 and V is TRBV18; a weak D match, TRBD2 (5 bases). Germline CDR1 reads KGHSH; CDR2 reads LQKENI. The length of the CDR3 is 13 residues. Deletions cut 2 bases from V and 6 bases from J, with 11 bases between. The CDR3, as DNA: TGTGCCAGCTCACCAGTGAGGGAGAGCGAGCAGTACTTC. Its translation is CASSPVRESEQYF. The variable domain in full, with the rest retrieved from reference TRBV18 and TRBJ2-7, is NAGVMQNPRHLVRRRGQEARLRCSPMKGHSHVYWYRQLPEEGLKFMVYLQKENIIDESGMPKERFSAEFPKEGPSILRIQQVVRGDSAAYFCASSPVRESEQYFGPGTRLTVT.

The CDR3 coding sequence is TGTGCCAGCAGGCGCGGGACAGGAGAGAACGAGCAGTACTTC. It translates to CASRRGTGENEQYF. J is TRBJ2-7 and V is TRBV27; 8 bases are a match to TRBD1. Germline V gene sequence: CDR1 MNHEY, CDR2 SMNVEV (reference sequence). After removal of 6 bases from V and 5 bases from J, the junction contained 9 bases not matched to a gene. The CDR3 is 14 residues long.

This clone was seen just once. The V gene is TRBV5-4, the J gene TRBJ2-3, with 9 bases aligning to TRBD1. Germline values: CDR1 SGHNT, CDR2 YYREEE (reference sequence). The CDR3 contains 16 residues. After removal of 2 bases from V and 2 bases from J, the junction contained 6 bases not matched to a gene. As DNA, the CDR3 is TGTGCCAGCAGCTTCCCGGACAGGGGCCCCACAGATACGCAGTATTTT. Protein: CASSFPDRGPTDTQYF.